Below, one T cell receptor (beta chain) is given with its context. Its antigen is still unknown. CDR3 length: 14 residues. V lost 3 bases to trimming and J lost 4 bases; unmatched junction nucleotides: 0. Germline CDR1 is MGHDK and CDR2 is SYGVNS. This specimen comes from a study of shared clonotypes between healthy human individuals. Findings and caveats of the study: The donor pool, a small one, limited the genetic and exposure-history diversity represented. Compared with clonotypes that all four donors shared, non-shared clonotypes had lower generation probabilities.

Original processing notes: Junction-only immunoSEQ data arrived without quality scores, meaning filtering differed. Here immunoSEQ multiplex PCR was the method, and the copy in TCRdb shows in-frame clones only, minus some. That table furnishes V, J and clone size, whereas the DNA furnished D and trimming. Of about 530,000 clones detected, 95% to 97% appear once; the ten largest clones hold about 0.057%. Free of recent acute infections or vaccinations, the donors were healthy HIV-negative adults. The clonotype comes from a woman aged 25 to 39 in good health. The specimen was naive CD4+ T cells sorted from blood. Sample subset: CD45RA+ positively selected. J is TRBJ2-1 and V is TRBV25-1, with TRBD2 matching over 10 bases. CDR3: CASSEGLAYNEQFF. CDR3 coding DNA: TGTGCCAGCAGTGAGGGACTAGCGTACAATGAGCAGTTCTTC.